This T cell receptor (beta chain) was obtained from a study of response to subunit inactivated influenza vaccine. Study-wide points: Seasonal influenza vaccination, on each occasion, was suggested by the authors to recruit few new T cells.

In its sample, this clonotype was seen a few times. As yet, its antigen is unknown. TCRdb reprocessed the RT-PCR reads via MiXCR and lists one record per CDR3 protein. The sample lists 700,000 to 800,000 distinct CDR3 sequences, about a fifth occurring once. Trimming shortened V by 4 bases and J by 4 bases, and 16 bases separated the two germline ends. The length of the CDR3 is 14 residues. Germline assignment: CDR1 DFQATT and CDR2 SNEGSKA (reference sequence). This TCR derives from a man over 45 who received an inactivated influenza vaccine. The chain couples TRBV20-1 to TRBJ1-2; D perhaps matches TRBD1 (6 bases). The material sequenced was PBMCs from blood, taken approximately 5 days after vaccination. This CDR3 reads CSAIIKDSIYGYTF. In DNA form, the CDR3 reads TGCAGTGCTATTATTAAGGACAGTATCTATGGCTACACCTTC.